This TCR beta chain comes out of a study of shared clonotypes between healthy human individuals. Study overall: The people who gave samples were a couple of women and a few men aged 18 to 49.

The protocol was immunoSEQ multiplex PCR, while the TCRdb copy is restricted to in-frame clones and leaves out a portion. The repertoire holds around 1.1 million clones, with 70% to 80% as singletons. The length of the CDR3 is 13 residues. Trimming took 7 bases from V and 5 from J; bases not matched to a gene: 5. Each sample came from a Caucasian adult donor living in Nashville, Tennessee. V is TRBV23-1 and J is TRBJ2-5, with TRBD1 identical over 9 bases. TRBV23-1 is reported as an ORF; its role is uncertain. This TCR was recovered from a man between 18 and 29 years old in good health. Some clones in this sample may be carry-over from other donors' samples. The sample comprised memory CD4+ T cells from PBMCs. Subset in this sample: CD45RA-negative fraction. In DNA, the CDR3 is TGCGCCAGCACATACAGGGGGCAGGAGACCCAGTACTTC. It codes for CASTYRGQETQYF.